The following is a TCR beta chain sequence with its context. The data originate from a study of monozygotic twins with inflammatory bowel disease. This CDR3 is built from 13 residues. CDR1 is MNHEY and CDR2 is SVGEGT in the germline V gene. Per sample, reverse transcription was split into eight reactions. The UMIs contained a 6-nucleotide sample barcode. They were added by template switching during cDNA synthesis. TCRdb reprocessed the 5' RACE reads and stores each CDR3 protein as one record, lacking DNA. The sample table includes over 350,000 distinct CDR3 sequences. This clonotype originated in a human donor with ulcerative colitis or Crohn's disease, or a healthy co-twin of an affected twin (not recorded which). The source material was blood. The chain carries TRBV6-2 or TRBV6-3 and TRBJ2-3. CDR3 sequence: CASSYGNPYTQYF.